Below are 22 T cell receptor beta chains sequenced from a single sample in a study of blood T cell repertoires in COVID-19. Repertoires were generated with immunoSEQ multiplex PCR, while TCRdb's copy carries only in-frame clones and drops some. In the table there are about 300,000 clones, roughly 90% of which are singletons. The sequenced material came from PBMCs or T cells enriched from blood (not recorded which). The receptors here all came from a woman in her twenties or thirties who had recovered from COVID-19.

V gene TRBV18 combines with J gene TRBJ2-2; possibly TRBD1 for D (5 bases). The germline gives CDR1 KGHSH, CDR2 LQKENI. The CDR3 runs 16 residues. V gave up 1 base and J gave up 3 bases, with 12 bases separating them. CDR3 nucleotides: TGTGCCAGCTCACCACGAGGCGACAGAGACACCGGGGAGCTGTTTTTT. This sequence encodes CASSPRGDRDTGELFF.

The CDR3 here is CASSATGVAQYF. DNA of the CDR3: TGTGCCAGCAGCGCTACAGGCGTCGCGCAGTATTTT. The rearrangement joins TRBV11-2 to TRBJ2-3; tentatively, D is TRBD1 (5 bases). Germline V lookup: CDR1 SGHAT, CDR2 FQNNGV. V was shortened by 5 bases and J by 10 bases, with 13 bases between the two germline ends. CDR3 size: 12 residues.

This clone was seen just once. The CDR3 DNA is TGTGCCAGCAGTCTAGACAGGAACACTGAAGCTTTCTTT. Its translation: CASSLDRNTEAFF. V gene TRBV28 combines with J gene TRBJ1-1; D possibly corresponds to TRBD1 (5 bases). CDR3 length: 13 residues. V lost 5 bases to trimming and J lost 1 base, with 8 bases between them. Germline CDR1 MDHEN, CDR2 SYDVKM.

The chain links TRBV5-1 to TRBJ2-2, with 7 positions matching TRBD1. V shed 4 bases and J 6 bases; nucleotides not matched to a gene: 6. The CDR3 has 14 amino acids. The germline gives CDR1 SGHRS, CDR2 YFSETQ. The CDR3, as DNA: TGCGCCAGCAGCCCGGGACAGACGTCCGGGGAGCTGTTTTTT. Translating gives CASSPGQTSGELFF.

The CDR3 reads CASSQGATGELFF. Written as DNA, the CDR3 is TGCGCCAGCAGCCAGGGTGCGACCGGGGAGCTGTTTTTT. The chain employs TRBV10-1 and TRBJ2-2, with a possible D match to TRBD1 (5 bases). Germline V lookup: CDR1 WNHNN, CDR2 SYGVQD (reference sequence). V was pared by 6 bases and J by 5 bases, with 10 bases between. This CDR3 is built from 13 residues.

V is TRBV5-1 and J is TRBJ1-4; D is unresolved. Deletions cut 8 bases from V and 0 bases from J, with 11 bases between. The CDR3 runs 14 residues. Germline values: CDR1 SGHRS, CDR2 YFSETQ. DNA of the CDR3: TGCGCCAGTTCCGGAGGTACAACTAATGAAAAACTGTTTTTT. Its protein product is CASSGGTTNEKLFF.

This chain links TRBV27 with TRBJ2-7; D might be TRBD2 (5 bases). V was trimmed by 5 bases and J by 3 bases, leaving 20 bases between them. From germline, CDR1 is MNHEY and CDR2 SMNVEV (reference sequence). This CDR3 is built from 16 residues. CDR3 DNA sequence: TGTGCCAGCAGTCCAACCCTCGGCGTCGGGAACTACGAGCAGTACTTC. Protein sequence: CASSPTLGVGNYEQYF.

This chain uses TRBV5-1 with TRBJ2-3; D might be TRBD1 (6 bases). Germline CDR1 is SGHRS and CDR2 is YFSETQ. The CDR3 sequence is 16 residues long. Trimming removed 0 bases at V and 4 bases at J, with 15 bases between. The CDR3 nucleotides are TGCGCCAGCAGCTTGGGGCCAGGGGATGGCTCAGATACGCAGTATTTT. Amino acids: CASSLGPGDGSDTQYF.

This clone was observed once. The gene calls are TRBV24-1 and TRBJ1-6; a weak D match, TRBD1 (6 bases). The length of the CDR3 is 18 residues. Germline CDR1 reads KGHDR; CDR2 reads SFDVKD. Trimming took 4 bases from V and 0 from J, leaving 15 bases between them. The CDR3 nucleotides read TGTGCCACCAGTGACCGGGACAACTGGAGCTCCTATAATTCACCCCTCCACTTT. Its protein is CATSDRDNWSSYNSPLHF.

This clone was seen once. The chain uses TRBV11-2 and TRBJ2-7, with D possibly TRBD1 on 6 matching bases. The germline V gene encodes CDR1 SGHAT and CDR2 FQNNGV. The CDR3 runs to 14 residues. V lost 2 bases to trimming and J lost 4 bases, with 12 bases between them. CDR3 residues: CASSLSQGQYEQYF. In DNA form, the CDR3 reads TGTGCCAGCAGCTTATCACAGGGTCAGTACGAGCAGTACTTC.

CDR3: CAWSAGQLNTEAFF. As DNA, the CDR3 is TGTGCCTGGAGTGCGGGACAGTTGAACACTGAAGCTTTCTTT. V and J are TRBV30 and TRBJ1-1, with TRBD1 matching over 7 bases. J lost 0 bases, V lost 1 base, and 2 bases had no gene match. The CDR3 has 14 residues. Germline loops: CDR1 GTSNPN, CDR2 SVGIG (reference sequence).

DNA for the CDR3: TGTGCCAGCAGTTTAGCCAGGCGCAATCAGCCCCAGCATTTT. Encoded protein: CASSLARRNQPQHF. The rearrangement joins TRBV28 to TRBJ1-5; D uncertain. Trimming removed 2 bases at V and 2 bases at J, with 7 bases between. The CDR3 is 14 amino acids. CDR1 and CDR2 from the germline V gene are MDHEN and SYDVKM.

V gene TRBV19 combines with J gene TRBJ1-4; 7 bases fit TRBD1. Unmatched junction bases numbered 16, after V lost 6 bases and J lost 6 bases. Germline lookup yields CDR1 LNHDA and CDR2 SQIVND (reference sequence). The CDR3 spans 17 residues. CDR3 bases: TGTGCCAGTAGCTACAGACTTACAGGGGCTGGAGATGAAAAACTGTTTTTT. This translates into CASSYRLTGAGDEKLFF.

The chain couples TRBV28 to TRBJ1-3, with no clear D. CDR3 size: 15 residues. CDR1 is MDHEN and CDR2 is SYDVKM in the germline V gene. Between the trimmed V and J ends, which lost 3 bases and 0 bases, there was a span of 9 bases. The CDR3 protein is CASSFGGNSGNTIYF. CDR3 bases: TGTGCCAGCAGTTTCGGAGGAAACTCTGGAAACACCATATATTTT.

This chain links TRBV9 with TRBJ2-1, with a tentative D call TRBD2 (5 bases). The CDR3 runs 17 residues. Between the trimmed V and J ends, which lost 4 bases and 7 bases, there was a span of 24 bases. The germline gives CDR1 SGDLS, CDR2 YYNGEE. CDR3 residues: CASSTTPLALNINEQFF. The DNA for the CDR3 is TGTGCCAGCAGCACCACCCCGCTAGCACTTAATATAAATGAGCAGTTCTTC.

V usage is TRBV28 and J usage is TRBJ1-2, with 10 bases lining up with TRBD1. Trimming took 3 bases from V and 4 from J; bases not matched to a gene: 5. Germline V gene sequence: CDR1 MDHEN, CDR2 SYDVKM. The CDR3 is made up of 15 amino acids. The CDR3 coding sequence is TGTGCCAGCAGTTTCGGGACAGGGGCTGGCTATGGCTACACCTTC. Translated, it gives CASSFGTGAGYGYTF.

This clone has only a few counts. The genes are TRBV7-2 and TRBJ2-7, with TRBD1 as a possible D gene (7 bases). Trimming removed 3 bases from V and 4 bases from J, with 13 bases in between. The CDR3 has 14 residues. Germline V gives CDR1 SGHTA, CDR2 FQGNSA. The CDR3 nucleotides read TGTGCCAGCAGCTTCTTCAGGGGGGAATACGAGCAGTACTTC. It encodes CASSFFRGEYEQYF.

The chain links TRBV28 to TRBJ1-4; TRBD1 aligns across 8 bases. The CDR3 consists of 14 residues. The trim removed 4 bases at V and 6 bases at J, leaving 4 bases unmatched. Germline CDR1 is MDHEN and CDR2 is SYDVKM. CDR3 sequence: CASSSGQADEKLFF. The CDR3 region has the DNA TGTGCCAGCAGTTCGGGACAGGCGGATGAAAAACTGTTTTTT. The full variable domain, completed using reference TRBV28 and TRBJ1-4, is DVKVTQSSRYLVKRTGEKVFLECVQDMDHENMFWYRQDPGLGLRLIYFSYDVKMKEKGDIPEGYSVSREKKERFSLILESASTNQTSMYLCASSSGQADEKLFFGSGTQLSVL.

This chain uses TRBV10-3 with TRBJ2-3, with TRBD1 matching over 8 bases. This CDR3 contains 17 residues. Germline CDR1 ENHRY, CDR2 SYGVKD. With V trimmed by 2 bases and J by 3 bases, 10 bases remained unmatched. DNA of the CDR3: TGTGCCATCAGTGAGCAGCTAGGCAGGGGGCGTACAGATACGCAGTATTTT. This gives the protein CAISEQLGRGRTDTQYF.

The gene calls are TRBV28 and TRBJ2-3; the match to TRBD1 covers 8 bases. The CDR3 spans 17 residues. Germline V CDR1 and CDR2: MDHEN, SYDVKM. With 5 bases clipped from V and 2 bases from J, the junction kept 12 bases outside the gene matches. CDR3 DNA sequence: TGTGCCAGCAGTACCCCCGGACAGGGCCCATCCACAGATACGCAGTATTTT. This encodes CASSTPGQGPSTDTQYF.

This clone was seen just once. This chain connects TRBV2 to TRBJ1-2; D gene ambiguous. The germline gives CDR1 SNHLY, CDR2 FYNNEI. The CDR3 consists of 14 residues. Trimming removed 0 bases at V and 1 base at J, with 6 bases between. CDR3 region: CASSEARINYGYTF. The CDR3 DNA is TGTGCCAGCAGTGAAGCGCGCATTAACTATGGCTACACCTTC.

V and J are TRBV28 and TRBJ1-4, with D tentatively TRBD1 (6 bases). Between the trimmed V and J ends, which lost 6 bases and 8 bases, there was a span of 19 bases. CDR1 MDHEN and CDR2 SYDVKM come from the germline V gene. This CDR3 contains 15 residues. The CDR3 here is CASSTQGQDEEKLFF. The CDR3 nucleotides read TGTGCCAGCAGCACCCAGGGACAAGACGAGGAAAAACTGTTTTTT.